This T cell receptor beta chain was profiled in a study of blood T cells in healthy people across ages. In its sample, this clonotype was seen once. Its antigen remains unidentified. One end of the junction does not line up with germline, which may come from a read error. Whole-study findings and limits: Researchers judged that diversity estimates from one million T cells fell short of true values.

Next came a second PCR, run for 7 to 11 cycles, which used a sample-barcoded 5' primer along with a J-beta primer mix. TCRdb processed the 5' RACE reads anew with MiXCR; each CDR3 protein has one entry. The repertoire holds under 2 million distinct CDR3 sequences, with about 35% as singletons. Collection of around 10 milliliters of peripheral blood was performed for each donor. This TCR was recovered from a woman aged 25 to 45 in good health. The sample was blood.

The CDR3 DNA is TGCGCCAGCAGCCCCCTACTAGAAACCTACAGTGAGCAGTTCTTC. Its protein is CASSPLLETYSEQFF. The V call is TRBV5-1, the J call TRBJ2-1, with D perhaps TRBD2 (5 bases). CDR1 is SGHRS and CDR2 is YFSETQ in the germline V gene. CDR3 size: 15 residues.